This TCR beta chain was recorded in a study of cytomegalovirus exposure and HLA in healthy donors (dated by TCRdb to the late 2010s). As for the study more broadly: An earlier analysis of 587 of the donors reported under 300 Gb of sequence data and 117 million unique TCR beta sequences obtained from some 200 million T cells. The study profiled the T cell repertoires of more than 500 subjects by immunosequencing and related them to cytomegalovirus serostatus. A later analysis re-examined previously published TCR beta repertoires from more than 550 donors and added high-resolution HLA genotyping to investigate patterns of TCR occurrence. Roughly 320 gigabases of sequencing data and 75 million to 85 million unique TCR sequences made up an early release that covered about 640 HLA-typed donors. Among 398 genotyped donors of the cohort, an average of around 240,000 unique TCR beta nucleotide sequences were sequenced per donor, roughly 18% of them non-productive. A separate validation cohort of approximately 120 different subjects was used in addition to the roughly 640-subject first cohort. To predict cytomegalovirus infection status, the study brought together high-throughput TCR immunosequencing, statistical association of individual TCRs with disease status, and machine learning. Rather than drawing on any new phenotypic data, the later analysis identified candidate immune exposures from TCR beta sequences and the way those sequences occurred across donors. Donor age, sex, ethnicity and CMV serostatus were compiled together with the repertoire data. HLA typing included class I and class II loci at four-digit resolution. Every discovery cohort repertoire had been produced on one sequencing platform. The study aimed to test whether signatures of past pathogen exposure could be identified by cataloging public T cell receptors. Roughly 5 DR-DQ haplotypes were handled as single units for association and clustering because linkage in the cohort was strong. In a later genetic analysis, genome-wide SNP genotypes for about three fifths of the roughly 670 donors were used, and that subset was treated as a discovery cohort. To decide whether each TCR beta V gene segment behaved as functional or pseudogenic, an earlier analysis of some 580 of the donors relied on high-throughput TCR beta sequencing. Of the 300 to 450 genotyped donors, about 80% fell in the genetic ancestry cluster associated with self-reported Caucasian donors. Typing coverage varied by locus: about 620-630 donors for A, B, C, DRB1 and DQB1; under 550 for DQA1; approximately 610 for DPA1; roughly 470 for DPB1. Beyond this particular receptor, the publication reports: A later analysis found that TCR association rates varied across HLA loci, with DRB1 alleles showing the most associated TCRs and HLA-C alleles the fewest. An earlier analysis of around 600 of the donors showed that most TCR beta V segments appeared in productive rearrangements either about 87% or about 30% of the time, which broadly matched IMGT annotations. In vitro tests confirmed that a few of the cytomegalovirus-associated TCR beta chains recognize cytomegalovirus antigens. According to a later genetic analysis, donors in an Asian-associated ancestry cluster had fewer N-insertions in productive TCRs than the roughly 670-donor mean. When HLA alleles, especially DR and DQ, strongly co-occurred, TCR associations were difficult to assign to individual alleles. Across donors, most TCR sequences were observed very rarely, whereas some public TCRs were present in many individuals. In a later analysis, most CMV-associated TCR beta chains were found to appear HLA-restricted, with HLA associations seemingly driven largely by CMV exposure. A further reported finding was that TCR beta sequences accurately predicted the HLA-A and HLA-B alleles for most subjects in the first cohort. Linkage disequilibrium might explain the correlated functional status among segregating V segments, but an unknown experimental factor could not be ruled out. Specific HLA alleles were associated with 15,000 to 20,000 TCR beta sequences at a false discovery rate of 0.05 in a later analysis. A total of 164 TCR beta chains were listed by the study as associated with cytomegalovirus. Because the 87-base-pair reads could not distinguish some IMGT-functional V segments, including TRBV6-2 and TRBV6-3, those segments were excluded. Sequencing depth was assumed to be roughly uniform across donors in the presence/absence analyses, though that assumption may not hold. A later genetic analysis associated a missense DCLRE1C variant with V-gene and J-gene trimming of TCR beta chains, and an independent cohort replicated the association. Because counts were too low, fewer than 20 rarely observed V segments, including chromosome 9 orphons, were excluded from the earlier analysis of around 590 of the donors. Because some donors lacked HLA typing at each locus, the association tests relied only on the typed subset. The classifier was reported to diagnose cytomegalovirus status with high specificity and sensitivity in both the original cohort and the validation cohort. A later analysis reported that several top co-occurrence clusters appeared linked to parvovirus B19, influenza, CMV and Epstein-Barr virus. The authors suggested that the approach could potentially be generalized to other disease states and immunological phenotypes. This cohort had only TCR beta chains sequenced, and the lack of alpha or paired-chain data limited which features could be detected. The sequencing pipeline was judged likely to have produced a cluster of highly shared sequence variants as a technical artifact. Compared with equally common non-associated chains, HLA-associated TCR beta chains in a later analysis were more clonally expanded and had lower generation probabilities. The only immune exposure information available for the cohort was CMV serostatus.

Library method: the immunoSEQ multiplex PCR assay. The multiplex PCR relied on a mix of 60 forward primers for TCR Vbeta segments and 13 reverse primers for TCR Jbeta segments. Amplification of the CDR3 region of rearranged TCR beta genes was performed with a multiplex PCR assay on genomic DNA. On the Illumina HiSeq System, the amplified TCR beta libraries were sequenced as 87-base-pair reads. For the original study's pipeline: A later analysis tallied 75 million to 85 million unique TCR beta chains across the 550 to 850 repertoires, and around 9.9 million of those chains were shared by two or more donors. A nearest-neighbor algorithm error-corrected the raw reads and collapsed the reads into unique sequences, merging closely related sequences to remove PCR and sequencing errors. V, D and J gene segments were assigned by aligning CDR3 sequences to IMGT reference sequences. For a sequence to be retained, at least a six-nucleotide match to both a V gene segment and a J gene segment was required. A rearrangement was called productive if the CDR3 had no stop codons and remained in frame with V and J, and every other rearrangement was called non-productive. CDR3 was defined according to IMGT convention as the region running from the second conserved V-encoded cysteine to the conserved J-encoded phenylalanine. In an earlier analysis of around 540 of the donors, sequences lacking an unambiguous match to a single V gene segment were excluded. In an earlier analysis of approximately 500 of the donors, a V segment was called functional when productive rearrangements were above 56.7%, and segregating when the standard deviation between donors exceeded 5%. A statistical classification framework was built to diagnose cytomegalovirus status from the catalog of TCR beta chain sequences. In a later analysis, TCR nucleotide sequences were compared against IMGT/GENE-DB human TR gene sequences so that V and J genes could be assigned. A later analysis assigned CDR3 sequences and most-parsimonious VDJ recombination scenarios with the TCRdist pipeline. In a later analysis, every TCR beta chain was defined by the combination of its CDR3 amino acid sequence and its V-gene family, and reads without a unique V-gene family were dropped. In a later analysis, nearly 600 highly shared, low-generation-probability nucleotide sequences were removed to address suspected cross-contamination and a sequencing artifact. In a later analysis, a clonal expansion index for each public chain was calculated from normalized within-repertoire ranks of inferred template counts. Generation probabilities in a later analysis came from a VDJ recombination model fitted to out-of-frame rearrangements, and those results were checked against IGoR. In a later analysis, TCR-TCR, TCR-HLA and TCR-CMV co-occurrence was scored with hypergeometric tests, and a repertoire-size bias correction was applied to TCR pairs. In a later analysis, false discovery rates were estimated by permuting HLA or CMV assignments 20 times. A later analysis grouped co-occurring TCRs with DBSCAN, adding TCRdist sequence similarity when clustering within HLA-allele-positive subsets. Repertoires with fewer than 30,000 or more than 120,000 public chains were left out of co-occurrence clustering, as were four to six repertoires with anomalous nucleotide sharing. The source is immuneACCESS, and TCRdb retained only in-frame sequences with V and J called. Part of the clones is not carried over; for the studies checked, unresolved V genes explain less than half of this, and the remainder is unexplained. V and J calls and clone size are those listed in that table; D and trimming were worked out from the DNA. The sample table contains 14,000 or so clones; only one count was recorded for over 55% of them. The top ten constitute around a sixth of the sample.

The trim is 6 bases for V and 5 bases for J, with a gap of 10 bases between the germline ends. The CDR3, from cysteine to phenylalanine, totals 11 residues. The CDR3 DNA has 33 bases and is translated from base 1. The germline V gene (reference sequence) sets CDR1 to DFQATT and CDR2 to SNEGSKA. The cohort comprised 550 to 700 healthy bone marrow donors. At the time of sampling, all cohort members were nominally healthy, though unrecorded immune exposures were likely present. The donor was CMV seropositive and belonged to the group of over 250 seropositive cohort members. A peripheral blood sample was provided by each donor, and peripheral blood mononuclear cells were used for TCR beta sequencing. The Qiagen DNeasy Blood Extraction Kit was used to extract genomic DNA from the blood cell samples. In regard to this clone: Its antigen has not been determined. Base qualities are not recorded, but no much larger clone differs from it by a single base.

The origin of this receptor is a woman aged 45-60 years in good health and CMV-seropositive. The sample consisted of PBMCs. Recombination linked TRBV20-1 to TRBJ2-5, with no confidently assigned D gene. Read as DNA, the sequence is TGCAGTGCCCATCCACGGGAGACCCAGTACTTC. This codes for CSAHPRETQYF.